This T cell receptor beta chain was captured in a study of Tregs in tolerant kidney transplant recipients. TCRdb's table, derived via immunoSEQ multiplex PCR, lists solely in-frame clones and lacks some. The table shows roughly 64,000 clones, with 87% occurring only once. Recipients received nonmyeloablative bone marrow transplants from related graft donors, with transient mixed chimerism. The CDR3 is made up of 15 amino acids. Per the germline V gene, CDR1 is SGHNT and CDR2 is YYREEE (reference sequence). V was pared by 3 bases and J by 3 bases, with 13 bases between. The sample was CD4+ T cells from blood (PBMCs), taken 6 months after the transplant. The clonotype originates from a human patient who received a combined kidney and bone marrow transplant. Some T cells here may be from the graft donor. V usage is TRBV5-4 and J usage is TRBJ2-1; D unclear. CDR3 nucleotides: TGTGCCAGCAGCTCCCCTAGTATGTTCTACAATGAGCAGTTCTTC. Amino acid sequence: CASSSPSMFYNEQFF. Full variable domain (missing parts from reference TRBV5-4 and TRBJ2-1): ETGVTQSPTHLIKTRGQQVTLRCSSQSGHNTVSWYQQALGQGPQFIFQYYREEENGRGNFPPRFSGLQFPNYSSELNVNALELDDSALYLCASSSPSMFYNEQFFGPGTRLTVL.